The T cell receptor beta chain described here comes from a study of shared clonotypes between healthy human individuals (dated by TCRdb to about 2020). As for the study more broadly: Three men and a couple of women, aged 18 to 49 years, made up the cohort. To increase sequencing depth and limit assay-specific biases, TCR repertoire library preparation and sequencing were carried out by different laboratories using diverse techniques. For each donor, three plates each were used for CD4 naive and CD4 memory, two plates were used for CD8 naive, and one plate was used for CD8 memory. Leukapheresis yielded between about 0.85 and 10 billion PBMCs per donor. The study deeply sequenced blood TCR repertoires of roughly five healthy adults to estimate repertoire size and the extent of clonotype sharing between individuals. Paper-wide results and their limitations: About 5% of naive CD4, 3% to 3.5% of naive CD8, approximately 2% of memory CD4, and about 0.4% of memory CD8 clonotypes were shared across a few donors. Because the study included a small number of donors, the genetic and exposure-history diversity represented was limited. Sampling was restricted to blood, and TCR repertoires in tissue are likely to differ from TCR repertoires in blood. Naive subsets generally had larger estimated clonotype richness than memory subsets did. Even with the large sequencing depth, rarefaction of the sorted-subset datasets indicated that sequencing was incomplete. Pairwise subsampling indicated that sequencing depth was expected to affect the degree of clonotype sharing among donors. Clonotypes shared by all four sorted-subset donors showed higher generation probabilities than non-shared clonotypes.

For the CD8 naive samples, CD45RO-negative cells were positively selected for CCR7, yielding a CD45RA+CCR7+ population from which TemRA cells were excluded. Donors were healthy HIV-negative adults with no recently reported acute infections or vaccinations. All donors were Caucasian adults living in Nashville, Tennessee, USA. Blood was collected by leukapheresis, and PBMCs were isolated by Ficoll-Histopaque density gradient centrifugation and then cryopreserved in liquid nitrogen vapor phase. Analytical flow cytometry was used to check the purity and quantity of each magnetically sorted T cell population. Genomic DNA was isolated from each sorted fraction and quantified by UV absorbance on a Nanodrop 2000c. From the germline V gene, CDR1 is SGDLS and CDR2 is YYNGEE. V was cut back by 4 bases and J by 9 bases, leaving a gap of 19 bases between them. The CDR3, cysteine through phenylalanine, is 15 amino acids long. The CDR3 DNA has 45 bases and is translated from base 1.

Using the deep immunoSEQ assay, multiplex PCR amplified TCR CDR3 regions from genomic DNA. Genomic DNA extracted from each cell subset was distributed evenly over all wells of several immunoSEQ 96-well plates, and each plate served as one replicate. For sorted subsets, each replicate PCR was loaded with 200 ng genomic DNA, equivalent to about 33,000 T cell genomes. Purified libraries were measured with a Qubit 3.0 fluorometer, size-checked on a Bioanalyzer 2100, and measured again with the KAPA Library Quantification kit. Every immunoSEQ 96-well plate was sequenced on a separate single-read 150-cycle Illumina NextSeq 550 flow cell. Turning to the authors' computational methods: Because the immunoSEQ output included only junctional sequences and no quality scores, the filtering could not be the same as the filtering used for full-length reads. To assign V/J genes and CDR3, sequences were annotated against IMGT germline references using PyIR, a Python wrapper for IgBLAST v1.9. Any read was removed if the V/J assignment was weak (E-value above 1e-6), the CDR3 was missing, or the read contained stop codons, out-of-frame junctions, or ambiguous translated residues. V3J clonotypes were defined as sequences sharing an identical inferred V gene, J gene, and CDR3 amino acid sequence. The percentage overlap between two repertoires was calculated by dividing the number of shared unique clonotypes by the size of the smaller repertoire. Three approaches were used to assess repertoire richness: RTK rarefaction, the Chao1 estimator, and Recon v2.1 estimates of unobserved clonotypes. For all TCRbeta clonotypes obtained by the gDNA method from a handful of donors, generation probabilities were computed with OLGA. As stored in TCRdb, this immuneACCESS dataset retains in-frame rearrangements with V and J assigned. A fraction of the clones does not appear; measured against another copy, unresolved V genes explain less than half of the discrepancy, and the remainder lacks a known reason. The DNA gave D and trimming, while V, J and clone size come from that table. This sample holds about 2.2 million clones; just over 90% were observed only once. The top ten hold 1.5% to 2% of the sample.

Worth noting for this clone: There is no known antigen for this receptor. No per-base quality is available; no much larger clone lies one base away.

The clonotype was recovered from a young man in good health. Some clones in this sample may be carry-over from other donors' samples. The sample taken for sequencing was naive CD8+ T cells from PBMCs. The cell subset or site label, read with the paper, signifies: CD45RA+CCR7+. The V gene is TRBV9 and the J gene is TRBJ1-4; no D gene is confidently identified. For the CDR3, the sequence is CASSPGMGGGKKLFF. The DNA is TGTGCCAGCAGCCCAGGTATGGGAGGCGGAAAAAAACTGTTTTTT.